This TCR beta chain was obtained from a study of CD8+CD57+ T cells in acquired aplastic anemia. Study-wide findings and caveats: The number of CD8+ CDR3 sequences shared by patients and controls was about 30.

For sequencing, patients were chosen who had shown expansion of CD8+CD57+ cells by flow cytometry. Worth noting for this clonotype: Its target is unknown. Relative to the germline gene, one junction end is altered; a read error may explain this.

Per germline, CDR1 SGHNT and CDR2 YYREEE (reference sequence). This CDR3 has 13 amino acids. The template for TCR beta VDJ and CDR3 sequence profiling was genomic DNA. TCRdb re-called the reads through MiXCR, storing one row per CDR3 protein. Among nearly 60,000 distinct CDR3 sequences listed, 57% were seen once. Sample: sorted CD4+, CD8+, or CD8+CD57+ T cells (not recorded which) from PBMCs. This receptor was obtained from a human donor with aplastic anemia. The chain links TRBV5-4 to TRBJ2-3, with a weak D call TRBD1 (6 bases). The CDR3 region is CASSLGDTDTQCF. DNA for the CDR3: TGTGCCAGCAGCTTGGGGGACACAGATACGCAGTGTTTT.